This T cell receptor beta chain was identified in a study of tumor-infiltrating lymphocytes in primary liver carcinoma. Study-wide background: In every tissue type, samples returned a similar yield of roughly 3.65 to 7.5 million productive TCRbeta reads.

Concerning this clonotype: No antigen is known for it. One end of the junction does not line up with germline, which may come from a read error.

Study-level results: It was tumor-adjacent and tumor-blood pairs that overlapped less than tumor region pairs did.

Germline CDR1 is SGHAT and CDR2 is FQNNGV. This CDR3 region has 15 residues. cDNA specific to TCR beta was made from around 450 ng of total RNA, with a constant-region primer employed for priming. Libraries for TCR beta were built through three nested multiplex PCR rounds, which together made up a slightly modified ARM-PCR procedure. The two initial PCR rounds, nine to eleven cycles each, used TRBV1-TRBV30 forward and C-beta reverse primers. TCRdb reprocessed the multiplex PCR reads with MiXCR, giving one entry per CDR3 protein. The table shows under 50,000 distinct CDR3 sequences, with over 65% occurring only once. Unsorted bulk tissue, about 18-31 mg of it, served as the source for co-extraction of RNA and DNA. There were only treatment-naive patients, all with chronic HBV infection. Viable tumor cell content exceeded 80% in every tumor sample.

The sequence derives from a man aged 40-55 years with primary liver carcinoma and hepatitis B virus infection. The rearrangement links TRBV11-2 to TRBJ2-7; D is perhaps TRBD2 (8 bases). The specimen sequenced was liver tumor tissue from sampling region 5. The subset is: tumor region T5, tumor centre. Written as DNA, the CDR3 is TGTGCTAGCGGCCAATATTCGGGAGGGGGCTACAAGCAGTACTTC. Protein sequence: CASGQYSGGGYKQYF. The full variable domain, with the rest looked up from reference TRBV11-2 and TRBJ2-7, is EAGVAQSPRYKIIEKRQSVAFWCNPISGHATLYWYQQILGQGPKLLIQFQNNGVVDDSQLPKDRFSAERLKGVDSTLKIQPAKLEDSAVYLCASGQYSGGGYKQYFGPGTRLTVT.